One and the same sample provided the 14 T cell receptor beta chains below, sequenced in a study of patients and donors after allogeneic stem cell transplantation. TCRdb recomputed calls from the RT-PCR reads with MiXCR, one row per CDR3 protein. The sample holds hundreds of thousands of distinct CDR3 sequences, around 40% seen once. Source material: blood, either unsorted or a sorted T cell fraction (not recorded which). The receptors originated from a human donor who was either an allogeneic HSCT recipient or a stem cell or donor lymphocyte infusion donor (not recorded which). It is not recorded whose cells these are; they may come from a transplant donor.

The chain uses TRBV9 and TRBJ1-6, with D uncertain. This CDR3 spans 14 amino acids. CDR1 SGDLS and CDR2 YYNGEE come from the germline V gene. V was shortened by 0 bases and J by 7 bases, with 8 bases between the two germline ends. Here the CDR3 DNA reads TGTGCCAGCAGCGTAGGGCTCCTGAATTCACCCCTCCACTTT. Translated, it gives CASSVGLLNSPLHF.

This clonotype was observed a few times. The gene calls are TRBV29-1 and TRBJ2-3; D might be TRBD1 or TRBD2, each matching 5 bases. This CDR3 comprises 11 residues. Trimming stripped 4 bases from V and 10 bases from J, with 12 bases between. Germline values: CDR1 SQVTM, CDR2 ANQGSEA. The CDR3 region is CSVAPGPPQYF. CDR3 nucleotides: TGCAGCGTTGCGCCGGGACCACCGCAGTATTTT.

This clonotype was seen more than once but under ten times. V and J are TRBV15 and TRBJ1-2; no definite D call. V dropped 1 base and J dropped 8 bases, with 8 bases sitting between them. The germline V gene encodes CDR1 LNHNV and CDR2 YYDKDF (reference sequence). The CDR3 spans 12 residues. In nucleotides, the CDR3 is TGTGCCACCAGCAGAGCCGGCTACGGCTACACCTTC. It specifies CATSRAGYGYTF.

Only a few counts were recorded for this clonotype. The chain is built from TRBV12-3 or TRBV12-4 and TRBJ1-2; possibly TRBD1 for D (6 bases). This CDR3 is built from 13 residues. Trimming pared 5 bases from V and 4 bases from J, leaving 11 bases between. The CDR3 DNA sequence: TGTGCCAGCAGTCCCGGGACAAGCTATGGCTACACCTTC. Protein sequence: CASSPGTSYGYTF.

The chain employs TRBV12-3 or TRBV12-4 and TRBJ1-2, with unresolved D. The V and J ends lost 5 bases and 1 base respectively, with 14 bases between them. The length of the CDR3 is 15 residues. In DNA, the CDR3 is TGTGCCAGCAGTCCTCGTCCGGCAGTTAACTATGGCTACACCTTC. It is translated as CASSPRPAVNYGYTF.

V usage is TRBV7-9 and J usage is TRBJ2-5; TRBD1 agrees at 7 bases. V gave up 1 base and J gave up 3 bases; unmatched junction bases: 8. The CDR3 has 16 residues. Germline V gene lookup returns CDR1 SEHNR and CDR2 FQNEAQ (reference sequence). In nucleotides, the CDR3 is TGTGCCAGCAGCTTAGAGGTCAGGGGGACGGAAGAGACCCAGTACTTC. Translated: CASSLEVRGTEETQYF.

The chain uses TRBV11-2 and TRBJ1-6; D is ambiguous. Germline CDR1 is SGHAT and CDR2 is FQNNGV. The CDR3 covers 15 residues. Trimming cost V 0 bases and J 3 bases, with 6 bases left between them. CDR3: CASSLEEIYNSPLHF. The CDR3 region has the DNA TGTGCCAGCAGCTTAGAGGAGATCTATAATTCACCCCTCCACTTT.

This clonotype was found a few times. V gene TRBV7-9 combines with J gene TRBJ1-6; D is undetermined. Trimming left V 10 bases short and J 10 bases short, with 11 bases between. This CDR3 contains 11 residues. Germline V CDR1 and CDR2: SEHNR, FQNEAQ (reference sequence). In DNA, the CDR3 is TGTGCCACCCAAGTTGACTCACCCCTCCACTTT. Translation gives CATQVDSPLHF.

The rearrangement joins TRBV9 to TRBJ2-7, with 8 bases that match TRBD2. CDR3 length: 14 residues. The V segment lost 4 bases and the J segment 5 bases; nucleotides outside the gene matches: 8. CDR1 SGDLS and CDR2 YYNGEE come from the germline V gene. CDR3 region: CASSPSGGAHEQYF. The CDR3 bases are TGTGCCAGCAGCCCCAGCGGGGGTGCGCACGAGCAGTACTTC. The full variable domain, completed using reference TRBV9 and TRBJ2-7, is DSGVTQTPKHLITATGQRVTLRCSPRSGDLSVYWYQQSLDQGLQFLIQYYNGEERAKGNILERFSAQQFPDLHSELNLSSLELGDSALYFCASSPSGGAHEQYFGPGTRLTVT.

The chain is built from TRBV20-1 and TRBJ2-1; D is ambiguous. Germline V lookup: CDR1 DFQATT, CDR2 SNEGSKA (reference sequence). The CDR3 is 11 amino acids. The V gene lost 6 bases and the J gene lost 5 bases, with 8 bases spanning the gap. In DNA, the CDR3 is TGCAGTGCCCCTAGTAACAATGAGCAGTTCTTC. This sequence encodes CSAPSNNEQFF.

The chain links TRBV10-3 to TRBJ1-6; no clear D gene. The CDR3 is made up of 15 amino acids. Germline V gene sequence: CDR1 ENHRY, CDR2 SYGVKD. V was cut by 6 bases and J by 5 bases, with 14 bases left in between. The CDR3 sequence: CAISPVGPHNSPLHF. The CDR3 DNA sequence: TGTGCCATCAGCCCCGTAGGCCCACATAATTCACCCCTCCACTTT.

V gene TRBV19 combines with J gene TRBJ1-4; D not resolved. CDR3 length: 14 residues. The germline V gene has CDR1 LNHDA and CDR2 SQIVND (reference sequence). Deletions cut 6 bases from V and 8 bases from J, with 16 bases between. CDR3 nucleotide sequence: TGTGCCAGTAGCCCCACACACGGCGGAGAAAAACTGTTTTTT. Translation gives CASSPTHGGEKLFF.

The gene calls are TRBV29-1 and TRBJ1-3, with D tentatively TRBD1 (6 bases). V was cut by 2 bases and J by 4 bases, with 12 bases left in between. Germline V gene data show CDR1 as SQVTM and CDR2 as ANQGSEA. The CDR3 runs 14 residues. CDR3 coding DNA: TGCAGCGTTGAAACGGGGGCGGTCGGAAACACCATATATTTT. Translation: CSVETGAVGNTIYF.

This clonotype has more than one count but fewer than ten. This chain uses TRBV2 with TRBJ2-3; D is possibly TRBD2 (5 bases). This CDR3 contains 16 residues. V lost 4 bases to trimming and J lost 0 bases, with 14 bases between them. Per germline, CDR1 SNHLY and CDR2 FYNNEI. CDR3 sequence (DNA): TGTGCCAGCAGTGTAAGCGGCACATCTAGCACAGATACGCAGTATTTT. The encoded protein is CASSVSGTSSTDTQYF.